Below, 20 T cell receptor beta chains from the same sample are listed, as sequenced in a study of T-cell memory formation after mild COVID-19. One entry per CDR3 protein, called by TCRdb with MiXCR from the 5' RACE reads. The sample has 400,000 to 500,000 distinct CDR3 sequences; more than 15% are singletons. The sequencing input was PBMCs or a T cell subset sorted from them (not recorded which). Receptors originate from a man between 18 and 29 years old who had mild COVID-19 (a few samples of this study predate the infection). Cell type and time point are not known.

This clonotype was found many times. The V call is TRBV5-1, the J call TRBJ2-5; 11 nucleotides align to TRBD1. The CDR3 extends over 14 amino acids. The V and J ends lost 4 bases and 4 bases, in that order; junction bases with no gene match: 3. CDR1 SGHRS and CDR2 YFSETQ come from the germline V gene. CDR3: CASSGQGAGETQYF. The CDR3 DNA reads TGCGCCAGCAGCGGACAGGGGGCCGGAGAGACCCAGTACTTC.

The rearrangement uses TRBV30 and TRBJ2-1; no clear D. V lost 0 bases and J 4 bases, leaving 7 bases between the germline ends. This CDR3 is 13 amino acids long. The germline V gene encodes CDR1 GTSNPN and CDR2 SVGIG (reference sequence). CDR3 loop: CAWSVSLYNEQFF. The CDR3 DNA sequence: TGTGCCTGGAGTGTATCGCTATACAATGAGCAGTTCTTC.

This clonotype occurred a few times. The chain couples TRBV20-1 to TRBJ1-5, with a weak D call TRBD1 (5 bases). Germline V gives CDR1 DFQATT, CDR2 SNEGSKA (reference sequence). V lost 0 bases to trimming and J lost 4 bases, with 10 bases between them. This CDR3 region has 14 residues. The CDR3 spells CSAREIGVNQPQHF. CDR3 nucleotide sequence: TGCAGTGCTAGAGAGATAGGGGTAAATCAGCCCCAGCATTTT.

This clonotype was seen more than once but under ten times. This rearrangement joins TRBV28 to TRBJ1-2; D gene ambiguous. CDR1 and CDR2 (germline): MDHEN, SYDVKM. Trimming pared 6 bases from V and 4 bases from J, leaving 18 bases between. This CDR3 comprises 15 residues. The CDR3 protein is CASRNPLDRGYGYTF. Here the CDR3 DNA reads TGTGCCAGCAGAAATCCTCTAGACCGTGGCTATGGCTACACCTTC.

This clonotype turned up a few times. The V call is TRBV7-3, the J call TRBJ2-1, with D tentatively TRBD2 (5 bases). The CDR3 is 13 amino acids. Germline CDR1 reads SGHTA; CDR2 reads FQGTGA. Trimming removed 6 bases from V and 6 bases from J, with 12 bases in between. In nucleotides, the CDR3 is TGTGCCAGCAGGATAACTAGGATCAATGAGCAGTTCTTC. Its translation: CASRITRINEQFF.

A few counts support this clonotype. The rearrangement uses TRBV7-9 and TRBJ2-1, with 11 bases identical to TRBD1. CDR3 length: 14 amino acids. Germline CDR1 is SEHNR and CDR2 is FQNEAQ (reference sequence). V lost 4 bases and J lost 7; bases outside the gene matches: 3. The CDR3 loop reads CASSWDRGANEQFF. For the CDR3, the DNA is TGTGCCAGCAGCTGGGACAGGGGGGCAAATGAGCAGTTCTTC.

The V and J genes are TRBV3-1 and TRBJ2-2; 10 bases line up with TRBD2. The CDR3 extends over 17 amino acids. Germline CDR1 is LGHDT and CDR2 is YNNKEL (reference sequence). V shed 4 bases, J shed 6 bases, and the junction held 11 bases outside the gene matches. The CDR3 here is CASSLVTGTSAPGELFF. CDR3 in DNA: TGTGCCAGCAGCCTCGTAACCGGGACTAGCGCTCCCGGGGAGCTGTTTTTT. The full variable domain, in which reference TRBV3-1 and TRBJ2-2 provide the parts outside the CDR3, is DTAVSQTPKYLVTQMGNDKSIKCEQNLGHDTMYWYKQDSKKFLKIMFSYNNKELIINETVPNRFSPKSPDKAHLNLHINSLELGDSAVYFCASSLVTGTSAPGELFFGEGSRLTVL.

This clonotype was detected ten times or more. J is TRBJ1-1 and V is TRBV9, with D unclear. V was pared by 0 bases and J by 5 bases, with 8 bases between. The length of the CDR3 is 13 residues. CDR1 and CDR2 from the germline V gene are SGDLS and YYNGEE. The CDR3 coding sequence is TGTGCCAGCAGCGTAGCTTTGGGAACTGAAGCTTTCTTT. This encodes CASSVALGTEAFF.

The table lists this clonotype with a few counts. This rearrangement joins TRBV7-9 to TRBJ1-1, with 7 positions matching TRBD1. Trimming cost V 5 bases and J 5 bases; bases outside gene matches: 11. The V gene's germline CDR1 is SEHNR and CDR2 FQNEAQ (reference sequence). The CDR3 sequence is 15 residues long. The CDR3 loop reads CASSRQGGGSTEAFF. In DNA, the CDR3 is TGTGCCAGCAGCAGACAGGGCGGTGGGAGTACTGAAGCTTTCTTT. Full variable domain (outside the CDR3, taken from reference TRBV7-9 and TRBJ1-1): DTGVSQNPRHKITKRGQNVTFRCDPISEHNRLYWYRQTLGQGPEFLTYFQNEAQLEKSRLLSDRFSAERPKGSFSTLEIQRTEQGDSAMYLCASSRQGGGSTEAFFGQGTRLTVV.

This clonotype has just a few counts. This chain connects TRBV12-3 or TRBV12-4 to TRBJ2-3; D is uncertain. The CDR3 has 13 residues. The germline V and J ends were trimmed by 5 bases and 0 bases, with 6 bases remaining between them. The DNA for the CDR3 is TGTGCCAGCAGTGCAACTAGCACAGATACGCAGTATTTT. Translating gives CASSATSTDTQYF.

This clonotype has a handful of counts. This rearrangement joins TRBV5-4 to TRBJ1-4, with a weak D call TRBD1 (5 bases). Trimming stripped 2 bases from V and 8 bases from J, with 10 bases between. The CDR3 covers 13 residues. Per germline, CDR1 SGHNT and CDR2 YYREEE (reference sequence). CDR3 protein: CASSFPGSEKLFF. CDR3 DNA: TGTGCCAGCAGCTTTCCAGGGAGCGAAAAACTGTTTTTT.

This clonotype showed up just a few times. The rearrangement uses TRBV12-3 or TRBV12-4 and TRBJ2-3; possible D gene TRBD2, 5 bases. CDR3 size: 15 residues. Trimming took off 5 bases at V and 7 bases at J, with 19 bases between the two ends. CDR3 bases: TGTGCCAGCAGTCTTGAGATCGGCCTAGCTTATACGCAGTATTTT. Amino acid sequence: CASSLEIGLAYTQYF.

V is TRBV5-1 and J is TRBJ1-1; D gene unclear. CDR1 is SGHRS and CDR2 is YFSETQ in the germline V gene. Trimming removed 5 bases from V and 7 bases from J, with 21 bases in between. The CDR3 contains 15 residues. CDR3 in amino acids: CASSLEGDLESEAFF. Here the CDR3 DNA reads TGCGCCAGCAGTCTCGAGGGCGACCTAGAGAGTGAAGCTTTCTTT.

A remark on this clonotype: A much more abundant neighbour one base away suggests this may be a read error. The rearrangement joins TRBV7-9 to TRBJ2-3; D gene unclear. Germline CDR1 SEHNR, CDR2 FQNEAQ (reference sequence). This CDR3 region has 11 residues. CDR3 residues: CAGSFADTQYF. The CDR3 DNA follows: TGTGCCGGCAGCTTCGCGGATACGCAGTATTTT.

This clonotype was found a few times. The gene calls are TRBV4-1 and TRBJ2-7, with 9 bases that match TRBD1. CDR1 is MGHRA and CDR2 is YSYEKL in the germline V gene. The V segment lost 1 base and the J segment 6 bases; nucleotides outside the gene matches: 1. The CDR3 is made up of 13 amino acids. The CDR3 DNA sequence: TGCGCCAGCAGCCAAGCGGACAGGGGCGAGCAGTACGTC. Protein product: CASSQADRGEQYV.

This chain connects TRBV7-6 to TRBJ2-1, with TRBD2 matching 8 bases. With V trimmed by 1 base and J by 4 bases, 3 bases remained unmatched. The CDR3 extends over 15 amino acids. Germline V gene data show CDR1 as SGHVS and CDR2 as FNYEAQ. The CDR3 DNA follows: TGTGCCAGCAGCTTAGAACTAGCGGTGTACAATGAGCAGTTCTTC. It translates to CASSLELAVYNEQFF.

The chain has TRBV4-1 and TRBJ2-1, with TRBD2 matching 8 bases. With V trimmed by 4 bases and J by 4 bases, 9 bases remained unmatched. The germline V gene encodes CDR1 MGHRA and CDR2 YSYEKL. The CDR3 loop spans 16 amino acids. The DNA of the CDR3 is TGCGCCAGCAGCCTCCTGGGACTAGATGTGTACAATGAGCAGTTCTTC. This encodes CASSLLGLDVYNEQFF.

V gene TRBV5-1 combines with J gene TRBJ2-1, with D tentatively TRBD1 (7 bases). CDR1 and CDR2 from the germline V gene are SGHRS and YFSETQ. Between the trimmed V and J ends, which lost 2 bases and 8 bases, there was a span of 17 bases. CDR3 length: 15 residues. DNA for the CDR3: TGCGCCAGCAGCTTCGACAGGGAGGATGGGGATGAGCAGTTCTTC. Translating it yields CASSFDREDGDEQFF.

This clonotype showed up just a few times. The rearrangement uses TRBV6-6 and TRBJ1-2, with TRBD1 matching over 7 bases. Losses at the gene ends were 7 bases for V and 2 bases for J; bases not matched to a gene: 4. Germline CDR1 and CDR2: MNHNY and SVGAGI (reference sequence). The CDR3 consists of 13 residues. CDR3 amino acids: CASKETGNYGYTF. The DNA for the CDR3 is TGTGCCAGCAAGGAGACAGGGAACTATGGCTACACCTTC.

The table lists this clonotype with a few counts. The chain joins TRBV5-1 to TRBJ1-1; D may be TRBD1 (5 bases). V was pared by 7 bases and J by 3 bases, with 16 bases between. Germline CDR1 SGHRS, CDR2 YFSETQ. The CDR3 spans 14 residues. CDR3 region: CASLRDFEDTEAFF. The CDR3 nucleotides read TGCGCCAGCCTCAGGGATTTTGAGGACACTGAAGCTTTCTTT.